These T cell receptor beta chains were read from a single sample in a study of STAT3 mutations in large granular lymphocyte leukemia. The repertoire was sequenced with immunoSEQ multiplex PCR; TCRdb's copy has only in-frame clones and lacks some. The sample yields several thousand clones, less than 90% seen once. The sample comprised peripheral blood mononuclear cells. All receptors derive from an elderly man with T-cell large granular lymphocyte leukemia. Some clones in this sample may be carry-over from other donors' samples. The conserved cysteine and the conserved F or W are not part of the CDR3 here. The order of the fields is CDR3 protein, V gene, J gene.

CDR3: ASSLYLAVRQETQY
V: TRBV5-1
J: TRBJ2-5

CDR3: ASSFSGPNTEAF
V: TRBV13
J: TRBJ1-1

CDR3: ASSPLSGLAGETQY
V: TRBV19
J: TRBJ2-5

CDR3: AWSHRGVSYNSPLH
V: TRBV30
J: TRBJ1-6

CDR3: ASSLPGKPQH
V: TRBV5-4
J: TRBJ1-5

CDR3: ASSSDRGYGYT
V: TRBV11-3
J: TRBJ1-2

CDR3: ATSRDSGGAYGYT
V: TRBV15
J: TRBJ1-2

CDR3: AISGPRDTRTYEQY
V: TRBV10-3
J: TRBJ2-7

CDR3: ASSNRAGGSSPLH
V: TRBV27
J: TRBJ1-6

CDR3: ASIQETETQY
V: TRBV6-1
J: TRBJ2-5